This T cell receptor (beta chain) was identified during a study of T cells after yellow fever vaccination. Study-level results: The bulk population could contribute abundant contaminating clonotypes to FACS-sorted repertoires. The booster response re-showed most primary clones: about 96% CD4, more than 80% CD8.

About this clonotype itself: Its antigen is unidentified.

They built TCR cDNA with 5'RACE template switching, a step that put in a universal primer site and UMIs. From the 5' RACE reads, TCRdb called clonotypes with MiXCR, one entry per CDR3 protein. The repertoire has about 500,000 distinct CDR3 sequences, approximately 16% of them found once; the top ten carry 17%. Germline CDR1 reads MNHNY; CDR2 reads SVGAGI (reference sequence). The germline V and J ends were trimmed by 6 bases and 7 bases, with 13 bases remaining between them. The CDR3 sequence is 12 residues long. Sample: PBMCs, taken 5 days after the first yellow fever vaccination. The chain joins TRBV6-6 to TRBJ2-7, with D uncertain. This TCR was sampled from a young man who received the YFV17D yellow fever vaccine. The CDR3 DNA is TGTGCCAGCAGCACCCCTACGAGGGAGCAGTACTTC. Its protein is CASSTPTREQYF.